This T cell receptor beta chain was documented in a study of regulatory T cells in long-lasting Graves disease. Arm-PCR of CDR3 regions with iRepertoire HTBI primers generated TCR beta libraries. One entry per CDR3 protein, called by TCRdb with MiXCR from the multiplex PCR reads. This sample has 530,000 or so distinct CDR3 sequences, with approximately 13% found just once. Germline V gene sequence: CDR1 LGHDT, CDR2 YNNKEL (reference sequence). The CDR3 totals 15 residues. As for time point: newly diagnosed GD, antithyroid drugs for less than 3 months. RNA from PBMCs was the source of the TCR library. The same sample was also studied in work on T cells in Graves' hyperthyroidism and ophthalmopathy.

The material sequenced was peripheral blood mononuclear cells (PBMCs), taken at new diagnosis, from a patient treated with antithyroid drugs. The chain recombines TRBV3-1 with TRBJ2-5; tentatively, D is TRBD1 (6 bases). Near its end, the DNA agrees better with TRBJ2-1, so the J call may be wrong. This sequence was found in a man aged 25 to 40 with Graves disease. In DNA, the CDR3 is TGTGCCAGCAGCCTCCGGACCGCAGGGGAAGAGACCCAGTTCTTC. Amino acid sequence: CASSLRTAGEETQFF.